The sequence of this T cell receptor beta chain was determined in a study of T cell responses to AZD1222 COVID-19 vaccine (dated by TCRdb to the early 2020s). At the level of the whole study: TCR sequencing was performed for roughly 250 trial participants, of whom around 200 were given two doses of AZD1222 and around 25 were given two doses of MenACWY control vaccine. Trial participants were enrolled by age into 18-55, 56-69 and 70-plus year subgroups, with roughly 150, 30 and 60 TCR-sequenced participants respectively. General conclusions and limits of the study: The whole spike protein was spanned by vaccine-associated CD4 TCRs, and dominant responses were seen in regions 160-218 and 743-854. Because no samples from the day 14 peak response were available, repertoires could be characterized only after the peak T cell response. Participants were mostly white British and included more females than males, and it was suggested by the authors that clonal diversity may have been underestimated. Only a handful of AZD1222 recipients were SARS-CoV-2 seropositive at baseline, limiting conclusions about previously exposed vaccinees. After two AZD1222 doses, both the breadth and the depth of spike-specific TCRs were significantly higher than at day 0 and than in MenACWY recipients. Reportedly, close to half of the unique spike-specific TCRs recognized epitopes lying outside the regions that are mutated in the B.1.351 and B.1.1.7 variants. In the small 56-69-year group, the increase in depth fell short of significance, most likely because of low power.

The sample's time point label, in plain terms: about 28 days (+/-7) after the second vaccine dose. AZD1222 recipients given second doses at about 4 weeks or at about 12 weeks were pooled, since spike-specific TCR depth and breadth were not found to differ between the two schedules. Vaccinee samples came from UK trials COV001 and COV002, including a single-blind randomized controlled phase 2/3 trial of AZD1222 (ChAdOx1 nCoV-19) in healthy adults. For TCRbeta chain sequencing, PBMC samples from trial participants were taken at day 0 and at day 28 after the second dose. CDR1 and CDR2 (SGHKS, YYEKEE) derive from the germline V gene (reference sequence). The CDR3 has 14 amino acids, counting the end cysteine and phenylalanine. The retained sequence is limited to the CDR3, 42 bases, with the frame set at the first base. Between the V and J ends, shortened by 3 bases and 7 bases respectively, the junction contains 16 bases.

On this clone itself: Its target antigen remains unknown. No per-base quality is available; no much larger clone lies one base away.

The CDR3 regions of human TCRbeta chains were analyzed by immunosequencing. The original methods were these. Repertoire TCRs were checked for matches against a reference library of SARS-CoV-2-specific TCRs that had been generated using the MIRA antigen-specificity platform. Breadth was defined as the fraction of unique TCRs that were SARS-CoV-2-associated. Depth was defined as the fraction of total T cells that were SARS-CoV-2-associated. Each spike-specific TCR was assigned to its reactive spike region and to a CD4 or CD8 class using the MIRA data. Log10-transformed breadth and depth values were compared by one-way ANOVA with Sidak's multiple comparisons tests. TCRdb carries this immuneACCESS record with in-frame sequences only. Its versions omit some clonotypes, under half of them owing to an unresolved V gene in the studies checked, with the rest unexplained. The V and J calls and clone size are taken from that table; D and trimming were inferred from the DNA. The table for this sample lists under 140,000 clones; less than 95% of them were counted only once. Jointly, the top ten make up 2.9% of the sample.

This clonotype was obtained from an adult who received the AZD1222 COVID-19 vaccine. The starting material was peripheral blood, obtained 28 days after the second AZD1222 dose. The chain links TRBV5-5 with TRBJ1-2; a tentative D call is TRBD1 (5 bases match). The DNA reads as follows: TGTGCCAGCAGCTCAAGGGACGGTGAAATTGGCTACACCTTC. Its translation reads: CASSSRDGEIGYTF.